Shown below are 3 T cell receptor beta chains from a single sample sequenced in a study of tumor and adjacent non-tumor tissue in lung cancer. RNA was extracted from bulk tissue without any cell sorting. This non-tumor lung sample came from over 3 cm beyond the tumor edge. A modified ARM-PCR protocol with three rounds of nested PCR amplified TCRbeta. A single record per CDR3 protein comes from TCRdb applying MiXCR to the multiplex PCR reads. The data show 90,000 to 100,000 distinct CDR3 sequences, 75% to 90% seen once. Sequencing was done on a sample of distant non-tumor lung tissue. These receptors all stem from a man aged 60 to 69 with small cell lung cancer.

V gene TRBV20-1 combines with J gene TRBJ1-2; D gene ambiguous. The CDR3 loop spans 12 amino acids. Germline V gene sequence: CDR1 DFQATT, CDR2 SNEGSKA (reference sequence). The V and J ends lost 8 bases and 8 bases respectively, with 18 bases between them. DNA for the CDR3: TGCAGTACTCGAACCGAGACAAGGGGCTACACCTTC. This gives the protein CSTRTETRGYTF.

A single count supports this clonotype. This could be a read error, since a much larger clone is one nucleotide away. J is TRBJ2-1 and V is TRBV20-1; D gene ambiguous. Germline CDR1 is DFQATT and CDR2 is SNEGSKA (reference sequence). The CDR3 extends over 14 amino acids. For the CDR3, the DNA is TGCAGTGCTAGGAGGCAGAGCTCCTTCAATGAGCAGTTCTTC. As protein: CSARRQSSFNEQFF.

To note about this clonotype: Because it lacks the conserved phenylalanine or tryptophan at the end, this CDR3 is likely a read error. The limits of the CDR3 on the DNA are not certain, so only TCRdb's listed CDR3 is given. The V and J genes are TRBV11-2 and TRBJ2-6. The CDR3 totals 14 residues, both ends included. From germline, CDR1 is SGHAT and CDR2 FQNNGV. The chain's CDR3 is CASSKGYGANVLTV.